The subject of this entry is one T cell receptor (beta chain). This clonotype was observed once. Its cognate antigen has yet to be identified. Nothing much larger sits one base from this clone, and base qualities are not available. Systemically healthy Caucasian individuals from Russia, 39 in total and aged 6 to 90 years, were included as donors. Around 9.9 milliliters of peripheral blood were collected from each donor into EDTA-treated Vacutainer tubes. Ficoll-Paque density-gradient centrifugation was used to isolate PBMCs, with at least 7 million per sample. Trizol reagent was used to extract total RNA from the PBMCs, yielding at least 5.5 micrograms per sample. The percentages of naive CD45RAhigh/CD27high T cells were determined by flow cytometry on a PBMC aliquot from every donor. V and J are truncated by 0 bases and 1 base respectively, leaving an intervening sequence of 12 bases. CDR1 and CDR2 are read off the germline V gene as SGHDN and FVKESK. The CDR3 goes from the cysteine to the phenylalanine over 16 residues. The only DNA kept is the CDR3, 48 bases in frame from the first base.

This specimen comes from a study of blood T cells in healthy people across ages (dated by TCRdb to the mid-2010s). With regard to the full study: In model experiments, roughly one uniquely barcoded TCR beta cDNA molecule per two T cells was captured by template switching. To track age-related changes in TCR beta repertoire diversity, the study relied on deep sequencing normalized with unique cDNA molecular identifiers. Donors were grouped into four age groups: young (average 16 years), middle-aged (approximately 41), aged (roughly 67) and long-lived (roughly 80). To avoid experimental bias, donors of different ages were randomly spread across the sequencing lanes. The study analyzed two additional independent replicas of 1 million unique cDNA reads from the same blood draw for two donors, one aged 18 to 29 and one aged 80 or older.

On the study overall, not on this receptor specifically: Because the CMV infection status of the donors was unknown, age-related changes in expanded clonotypes may potentially have been confounded. Total diversity estimates from one million sequenced T cells were considered lower bounds and underestimates. The long-lived group showed more naive CD4+ T cells, fewer expanded clones and increased TCR diversity than the aged group, suggesting age selection. Since profiling was done on bulk unsorted PBMCs, naive and antigen-experienced compartments could not be conclusively compared. Observed TCR beta diversity correlated strongly with the percentage of naive T cells measured by flow cytometry. As age increased, observed TCR beta diversity per million T cells dropped in a roughly linear way, and a significant reduction was already evident by age 40.

Libraries were built with 5' RACE. Sequencing relied on an Illumina HiSeq 2500. A second PCR of about 6 to 11 cycles was performed with a sample-barcoded 5' primer and a J-beta primer mix. Each TCR beta cDNA molecule received a unique molecular identifier from a template-switch 5' adaptor carrying 12 random nucleotides. At least 3 million CDR3-containing paired-end reads were obtained from each sample. First-strand cDNA was synthesized from all RNA with the Mint cDNA synthesis kit, primed by a TRBC-specific oligonucleotide. After uracil-DNA glycosylase treatment, a first 18-cycle PCR used universal primers M1SS and BC2_uni_R on all cDNA. The authors' analysis ran thus. For normalization, 1 million high-quality reads, each with a distinct molecular identifier, were randomly selected from each sample. Reads with shared molecular identifiers were discarded instead of being binned into consensus sequences. MiTCR, with a Q25 quality threshold and the strictest error-elimination algorithm, was used for CDR3 identification, clonotype clustering and error correction. A nonparametric unseen species model using Euler transformation provided a lower-bound estimate of total TCR beta diversity. TCRdb reprocessing: public reads trimmed at Q25 with fastp, clones called with MiXCR, in-frame beta chains kept. CDR3 protein sequences are deduplicated, and each keeps its most common genes and DNA. The V and J calls come from TCRdb's annotation, not from the publication. The sample table contains around 1.5 million distinct CDR3 sequences; only one count was recorded for approximately 40% of them. The biggest ten clones account for 6.5% to 10% of the sample.

The receptor was isolated from a young woman in good health. The rearranged segments are TRBV14 and TRBJ1-2; no D gene is confidently identified. Sample: blood. Here is the DNA: TGTGCCAGCAGCCAAGATGAAGATGGTTTTAACTATGGCTACACCTTC. It specifies CASSQDEDGFNYGYTF.